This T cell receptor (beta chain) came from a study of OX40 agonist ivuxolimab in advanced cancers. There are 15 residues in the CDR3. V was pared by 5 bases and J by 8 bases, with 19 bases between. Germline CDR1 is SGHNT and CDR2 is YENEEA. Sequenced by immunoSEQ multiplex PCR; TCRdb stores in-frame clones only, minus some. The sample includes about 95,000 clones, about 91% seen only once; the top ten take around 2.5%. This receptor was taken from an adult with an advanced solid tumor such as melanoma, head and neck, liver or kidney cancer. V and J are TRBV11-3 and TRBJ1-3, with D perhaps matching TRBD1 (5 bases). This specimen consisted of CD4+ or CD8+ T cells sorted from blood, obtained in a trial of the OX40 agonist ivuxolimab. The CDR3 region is CASSRKRRGMDTIYF. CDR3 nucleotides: TGTGCCAGCAGCCGGAAACGGAGGGGTATGGACACCATATATTTT.